Listed here are 6 T cell receptor beta chains from one sample, sequenced in a study of OX40 agonist ivuxolimab in advanced cancers. This table comes from immunoSEQ multiplex PCR, and its TCRdb copy is limited to in-frame clones, with some not included. The sample carries fewer than 70,000 clones, around 80% recorded once. The input for sequencing was CD4+ or CD8+ T cells sorted from blood, taken in a trial of the OX40 agonist ivuxolimab. Receptor source: an adult with an advanced solid tumor such as melanoma, head and neck, liver or kidney cancer.

The CDR3 bases are TGTGCCACCACTTCGGGTTTTACTGTCGAAAAACTGTTTTTT. The encoded protein is CATTSGFTVEKLFF. The chain couples TRBV10-3 to TRBJ1-4; no clear D. This CDR3 comprises 14 residues. Germline CDR1 and CDR2: ENHRY and SYGVKD. The V end lost 10 bases, the J end lost 8 bases, and 20 bases lay between the germline ends.

The genes are TRBV18 and TRBJ1-1; D possibly corresponds to TRBD1 (6 bases). CDR1 KGHSH and CDR2 LQKENI come from the germline V gene. The CDR3 has 15 residues. V was trimmed by 0 bases and J by 1 base, leaving 9 bases between them. CDR3 sequence: CASSPPQGRNTEAFF. The CDR3 DNA reads TGTGCCAGCTCACCACCGCAGGGGCGGAACACTGAAGCTTTCTTT.

The rearrangement links TRBV7-9 to TRBJ2-2, with a weak D call TRBD2 (5 bases). The CDR3 length is 15 residues. In germline, CDR1 is SEHNR, CDR2 FQNEAQ (reference sequence). V lost 1 base to trimming and J lost 3 bases, with 9 bases between them. The CDR3 bases are TGTGCCAGCAGCTTAGACGGGATCTACACCGGGGAGCTGTTTTTT. Its translation: CASSLDGIYTGELFF. The full variable domain, its missing parts supplied by reference TRBV7-9 and TRBJ2-2, is DTGVSQNPRHKITKRGQNVTFRCDPISEHNRLYWYRQTLGQGPEFLTYFQNEAQLEKSRLLSDRFSAERPKGSFSTLEIQRTEQGDSAMYLCASSLDGIYTGELFFGEGSRLTVL.

The J gene is TRBJ2-3, the V gene TRBV27; D call uncertain. CDR1 and CDR2 from the germline V gene are MNHEY and SMNVEV (reference sequence). Trimming pared 2 bases from V and 2 bases from J, leaving 11 bases between. This CDR3 is built from 15 residues. CDR3 residues: CASSLGLTYTDTQYF. For the CDR3, the DNA is TGTGCCAGCAGTTTAGGTCTAACTTACACAGATACGCAGTATTTT.

This clone occurred a few times. V and J are TRBV19 and TRBJ1-5; D call uncertain. Germline assignment: CDR1 LNHDA and CDR2 SQIVND (reference sequence). The germline V and J ends were trimmed by 5 bases and 1 base, with 12 bases remaining between them. The CDR3 loop spans 15 amino acids. The CDR3 DNA follows: TGTGCCAGTAGTTCTTGGGGTGGGAGCAATCAGCCCCAGCATTTT. It translates to CASSSWGGSNQPQHF.

This clone appeared a single time. This rearrangement joins TRBV7-8 to TRBJ1-6; D ambiguous. Germline CDR1 is SGHVS and CDR2 is FQNEAQ. There are 16 residues in the CDR3. Trimming cost V 2 bases and J 6 bases, with 14 bases left between them. This CDR3 reads CASSLLAGSLNSPLHF. The CDR3 DNA sequence: TGTGCCAGCAGCTTATTAGCAGGCAGCCTTAATTCACCCCTCCACTTT. Based on the CDR3 plus reference TRBV7-8 and TRBJ1-6, the full variable domain is GAGVSQSPRYKVAKRGQDVALRCDPISGHVSLFWYQQALGQGPEFLTYFQNEAQLDKSGLPSDRFFAERPEGSVSTLKIQRTQQEDSAVYLCASSLLAGSLNSPLHFGNGTRLTVT.